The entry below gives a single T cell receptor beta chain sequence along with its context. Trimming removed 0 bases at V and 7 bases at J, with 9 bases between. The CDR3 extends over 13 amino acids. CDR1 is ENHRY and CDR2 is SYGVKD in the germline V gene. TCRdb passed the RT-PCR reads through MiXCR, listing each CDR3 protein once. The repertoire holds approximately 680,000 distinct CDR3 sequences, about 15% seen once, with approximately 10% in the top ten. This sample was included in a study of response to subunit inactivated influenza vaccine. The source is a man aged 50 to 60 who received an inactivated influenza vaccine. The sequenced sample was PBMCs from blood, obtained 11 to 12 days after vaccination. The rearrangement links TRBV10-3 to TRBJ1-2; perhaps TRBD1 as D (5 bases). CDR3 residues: CAISESRTLGYTF. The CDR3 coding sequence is TGTGCCATCAGTGAGTCGCGGACACTTGGCTACACCTTC.